This TCR beta chain was documented in a study of blood T cell repertoires in COVID-19. Study as a whole: Sample material is recorded as cDNA or gDNA derived from T cells, B-cell-depleted T cells, or PBMCs.

Trimming stripped 4 bases from V and 7 bases from J, with 11 bases between. The CDR3 covers 14 residues. Germline assignment: CDR1 LGHNA and CDR2 YNFKEQ. Data came from immunoSEQ multiplex PCR; TCRdb stores just in-frame clones and leaves some out. The sample lists about 61,000 clones, about 80% occurring once. The specimen sequenced was peripheral blood. This chain uses TRBV4-2 with TRBJ1-6, with D unclear. The sequence came from a man older than 75 with active or convalescent COVID-19. CDR3 residues: CASSPRRENSPLHF. The CDR3 nucleotides are TGTGCCAGCAGCCCACGACGGGAAAATTCACCCCTCCACTTT.